This T cell receptor (beta chain) stems from a study of T cells in Graves' hyperthyroidism and ophthalmopathy. It was RNA transcripts that yielded the amplified TCR beta CDR3 regions. First-round RT-PCR targeting the TCR CDR3 was performed with the HTBI primer set. Each CDR3 protein gets one entry after TCRdb re-called the multiplex PCR reads with MiXCR. The table lists under 650,000 distinct CDR3 sequences, under 20% of them singletons. This clonotype was seen a handful of times. The antigen remains undetermined. The V end lost 8 bases, the J end lost 17 bases, and 25 bases lay between the germline ends. CDR3 length: 14 residues. Germline values: CDR1 MNHNS, CDR2 SASEGT. Patients were aged 18 to 65, had disease duration under 2 months, and had newly diagnosed hyperthyroidism. General study points: Blood also carried most thyroid clonotypes expanded above 0.001. A median roughly six months before onset, the model predicted ophthalmopathy.

Specimen: blood. V gene TRBV6-1 combines with J gene TRBJ1-6; D is possibly TRBD1 (5 bases). This receptor was identified in a woman in her 30s with Graves' hyperthyroidism. This CDR3 reads CASGVPRAPGQVHF. CDR3 DNA sequence: TGTGCCAGCGGCGTCCCCCGGGCCCCGGGGCAGGTCCACTTT.